The 10 T cell receptor beta chains listed next were all sequenced from one sample in a study of blood T cell repertoires in COVID-19. Libraries were prepared by immunoSEQ multiplex PCR; TCRdb keeps only in-frame clonotypes and omits some of them. This repertoire shows around 320,000 clones, approximately 90% found once; its top ten account for around 2.1%. The material sequenced was peripheral blood. All receptors come from a young man with active or convalescent COVID-19.

This clone was counted a few times. This sequence joins TRBV27 and TRBJ1-3, with TRBD1 as a possible D gene (6 bases). Germline CDR1 is MNHEY and CDR2 is SMNVEV (reference sequence). The V end was cut by 4 bases, the J end by 2 bases, with 12 bases between. The CDR3 has 15 amino acids. The CDR3 spells CASSYRGIPGNTIYF. The DNA for the CDR3 is TGTGCCAGCAGTTATAGGGGGATCCCTGGAAACACCATATATTTT.

The rearrangement uses TRBV3-1 (or the pseudogene TRBV3-2) and TRBJ2-1, with 11 bases identical to TRBD2. The CDR3 totals 12 residues. The V and J ends lost 4 bases and 14 bases, in that order; junction bases with no gene match: 4. Germline V gene lookup returns CDR1 LGHDT and CDR2 YNNKEL (reference sequence). The CDR3 nucleotides read TGTGCCAGCAGCCTCCTAGCGGGGGGAAAGTTCTTC. It specifies CASSLLAGGKFF.

The chain couples TRBV27 to TRBJ2-4; no clear D. There are 15 residues in the CDR3. Germline CDR1 MNHEY, CDR2 SMNVEV (reference sequence). V was trimmed by 6 bases and J by 0 bases, leaving 12 bases between them. For the CDR3, the DNA is TGTGCCAGCAGCCTACTTCCAATAGCCAAAAACATTCAGTACTTC. Its translation: CASSLLPIAKNIQYF.

The chain is built from TRBV19 and TRBJ2-7; tentatively, D is TRBD1 (5 bases). V was pared by 0 bases and J by 1 base, with 13 bases between. The CDR3 totals 16 residues. The germline V gene has CDR1 LNHDA and CDR2 SQIVND (reference sequence). The CDR3, as DNA: TGTGCCAGTAGTATAGATACAGGCCCCCTGTCCTACGAGCAGTACTTC. Its translation is CASSIDTGPLSYEQYF.

The V call is TRBV28, the J call TRBJ1-3, with TRBD1 matching over 7 bases. J gave up 9 bases and V 5 bases, and 13 bases lay outside the gene matches. Germline V gives CDR1 MDHEN, CDR2 SYDVKM. The CDR3 loop spans 15 amino acids. The chain's CDR3 is CASSDWTGRSVTIYF. The CDR3 DNA follows: TGTGCCAGCAGTGACTGGACAGGACGATCAGTCACCATATATTTT.

DNA of the CDR3: TGTGCCAGCAGCCAAGCTAGCGAGCAGTTCTTC. This codes for CASSQASEQFF. This chain uses TRBV3-1 (or the pseudogene TRBV3-2) with TRBJ2-1, with D possibly TRBD2 on 5 matching bases. The CDR3 covers 11 residues. The V and J ends lost 1 base and 10 bases respectively, with 5 bases between them. Germline V gene lookup returns CDR1 LGHDT and CDR2 YNNKEL (reference sequence).

The chain has TRBV21-1 and TRBJ2-1; whether TRBD2, the table's D call, matches the DNA was not checked. TRBV21-1 is a known pseudogene. The CDR3 runs 19 residues. The CDR3 region is CASSKDWASGGHMYNEQFF. DNA of the CDR3: TGTGCCAGCAGCAAAGATTGGGCTAGCGGGGGGCACATGTACAATGAGCAGTTCTTC.

The chain employs TRBV3-1 (or the pseudogene TRBV3-2) and TRBJ1-5; D remains unclear. V shed 2 bases and J shed 5 bases, with 13 bases lying between them. Germline CDR1 LGHDT, CDR2 YNNKEL (reference sequence). This CDR3 has 15 residues. The CDR3 here is CASSQNPGSHQPQHF. For the CDR3, the DNA is TGTGCCAGCAGCCAAAACCCGGGGAGCCATCAGCCCCAGCATTTT.

The gene calls are TRBV15 and TRBJ2-7, with D uncertain. The CDR3 is made up of 14 amino acids. V was shortened by 0 bases and J by 0 bases, with 6 bases between the two germline ends. CDR1 LNHNV and CDR2 YYDKDF come from the germline V gene (reference sequence). The CDR3 DNA reads as TGTGCCACCAGCAGAGACAGGCCCTCCTACGAGCAGTACTTC. It specifies CATSRDRPSYEQYF.

The CDR3 reads CASSPRLRGEINGYTF. The CDR3 DNA sequence: TGTGCCAGCAGCCCACGCCTCCGGGGGGAGATTAATGGCTACACCTTC. The chain employs TRBV7-2 and TRBJ1-2; D is possibly TRBD1 (5 bases). This CDR3 has 16 amino acids. Trimming removed 5 bases from V and 6 bases from J, with 22 bases in between. In germline, CDR1 is SGHTA, CDR2 FQGNSA. Filled out from reference TRBV7-2 and TRBJ1-2, the complete variable domain reads GAGVSQSPSNKVTEKGKDVELRCDPISGHTALYWYRQSLGQGLEFLIYFQGNSAPDKSGLPSDRFSAERTGGSVSTLTIQRTQQEDSAVYLCASSPRLRGEINGYTFGSGTRLTVV.